A selection of T cell receptor beta chains follows, all from one sample in a study of blood T cell repertoires in COVID-19. Produced via immunoSEQ multiplex PCR; TCRdb's table is partial and in-frame only. The sample lists some 90,000 clones, roughly 90% occurring once. The sequenced sample was peripheral blood. These receptor sequences come from a man aged 45-60 years with COVID-19, enrolled during active disease. Each CDR3 is given with its conserved first and last residue. D genes are given only for firm matches. Only part of the rows carry a size: once, few, many, or a class if the clone is expanded.

V gene	clone size	D gene	J gene	CDR3 protein	CDR3 DNA
TRBV7-9	-	TRBD1	TRBJ2-3	CASSRSGQGSGDTQYF	TGTGCCAGCAGCCGATCGGGACAGGGTAGTGGGGATACGCAGTATTTT
TRBV24-1	-	TRBD1	TRBJ1-5	CATSERGQGWNQPQHF	TGTGCCACCAGTGAACGGGGACAGGGGTGGAATCAGCCCCAGCATTTT
TRBV9	-	-	TRBJ1-2	CASSVAPTTGLGGYTF	TGTGCCAGCAGCGTTGCCCCCACTACAGGGTTGGGAGGCTACACCTTC
TRBV18	-	-	TRBJ2-5	CASSRLETQYF	TGTGCCAGCTCACGTCTGGAGACCCAGTACTTC
TRBV6-5	-	-	TRBJ1-2	CASRFGNPNGYTF	TGTGCCAGCAGGTTCGGGAACCCAAATGGCTACACCTTC
TRBV5-8	-	-	TRBJ2-2	CASSLTDANTGELFF	TGTGCCAGCAGCTTGACAGACGCGAACACCGGGGAGCTGTTTTTT
TRBV5-1	-	TRBD2	TRBJ2-5	CASNSLAGGFQETQYF	TGCGCCAGCAACAGTCTAGCGGGGGGCTTCCAAGAGACCCAGTACTTC
TRBV18	-	TRBD1	TRBJ2-1	CASSSQGRSYNEQFF	TGTGCCAGCTCTTCACAGGGGCGCTCCTACAATGAGCAGTTCTTC
TRBV19	once	TRBD1	TRBJ1-2	CACNRDRGGYTF	TGTGCCTGTAACCGGGACAGGGGCGGCTACACCTTC
TRBV1	once	-	TRBJ2-5	CTSSPSGTKQETQYF	TGCACCAGCAGCCCATCTGGGACAAAGCAAGAGACCCAGTACTTC
TRBV4-1	-	-	TRBJ2-2	CASSQLDTGELFF	TGCGCCAGCAGCCAACTCGACACCGGGGAGCTGTTTTTT
TRBV6-6	-	-	TRBJ1-6	CASSYSPGHPPILHF	TGTGCCAGCAGTTACTCCCCCGGACACCCCCCAATCCTCCACTTT
TRBV18	-	-	TRBJ2-5	CASSPGTRETQYF	TGTGCCAGCTCACCAGGGACAAGGGAGACCCAGTACTTC
TRBV18	-	TRBD1	TRBJ1-4	CASSRRSGQNEKLFF	TGTGCCAGCTCACGTAGATCGGGACAGAATGAAAAACTGTTTTTT
TRBV24-1	-	-	TRBJ1-2	CATSDSGGARYGYTF	TGTGCCACCAGTGATTCGGGAGGGGCGCGGTATGGCTACACCTTC
TRBV4-3	-	TRBD1	TRBJ2-3	CASSQFLGQGDQGDTQYF	TGCGCCAGCAGCCAATTTCTGGGACAGGGGGACCAAGGGGATACGCAGTATTTT
TRBV3-1/TRBV3-2	-	TRBD1	TRBJ2-5	CASSLQGEETQYF	TGTGCCAGCAGCCTACAGGGGGAAGAGACCCAGTACTTC
TRBV6-5	-	TRBD1	TRBJ1-1	CASRQDRGNTEAFF	TGTGCCAGCAGGCAGGACAGGGGGAACACTGAAGCTTTCTTT
TRBV5-5	once	-	TRBJ1-4	CASSLLLGLGEKLFF	TGTGCCAGCAGCTTGCTTCTGGGGCTAGGTGAAAAACTGTTTTTT
TRBV29-1	-	TRBD1	TRBJ1-3	CSVRRTGGNTIYF	TGCAGCGTTCGGCGGACAGGTGGAAACACCATATATTTT
TRBV12-5	-	TRBD1	TRBJ2-7	CASGLGTGVYEQYF	TGTGCTAGTGGTCTAGGGACAGGAGTCTACGAGCAGTACTTC
TRBV10-3	-	TRBD1	TRBJ1-1	CAISSGGQGRTEAFF	TGTGCCATCAGTTCGGGGGGACAGGGTCGCACTGAAGCTTTCTTT
TRBV4-2	-	TRBD2	TRBJ2-5	CASSQRGGAQETQYF	TGTGCCAGCAGCCAGCGCGGGGGGGCCCAAGAGACCCAGTACTTC
TRBV29-1	-	TRBD1	TRBJ1-5	CSVATTGSTQPQHF	TGCAGCGTAGCGACGACAGGGAGTACTCAGCCCCAGCATTTT
TRBV3-1/TRBV3-2	-	-	TRBJ1-2	CASSHLTGLDGYTF	TGTGCCAGCAGTCATCTTACAGGGTTGGATGGCTACACCTTC
TRBV10-3	-	-	TRBJ1-1	CAISDSTVNTEAFF	TGTGCCATCAGTGATTCGACTGTGAACACTGAAGCTTTCTTT
TRBV5-4	-	TRBD1	TRBJ2-5	CASSTGQAGETQYF	TGTGCCAGCAGCACGGGACAGGCGGGGGAGACCCAGTACTTC
TRBV5-4	-	TRBD1	TRBJ2-7	CASSPDRGSYEQYF	TGTGCCAGCAGCCCGGACAGGGGGTCCTACGAGCAGTACTTC
TRBV6-5	-	TRBD1	TRBJ2-1	CASRPGGGEQFF	TGTGCCAGCAGACCAGGGGGTGGTGAGCAGTTCTTC
TRBV10-3	few	TRBD1	TRBJ1-1	CAAKQGLEGPYTEAFF	TGTGCCGCCAAACAGGGGTTGGAGGGCCCATACACTGAAGCTTTCTTT
TRBV9	-	-	TRBJ2-2	CASSPLLTGELFF	TGTGCCAGCAGCCCCCTCCTCACCGGGGAGCTGTTTTTT
TRBV7-2	-	TRBD1	TRBJ1-5	CASSLVGRGGNQPQHF	TGTGCCAGCAGCTTAGTGGGCAGGGGGGGCAATCAGCCCCAGCATTTT
TRBV5-1	-	TRBD1	TRBJ2-5	CASSLRDRETETQYF	TGCGCCAGCAGCCTCCGGGACAGGGAGACAGAGACCCAGTACTTC
TRBV5-4	-	-	TRBJ1-6	CASSLAPAVSYNSPLHF	TGTGCCAGCAGCTTGGCCCCGGCGGTCTCCTATAATTCACCCCTCCACTTT
TRBV7-9	-	TRBD1	TRBJ2-7	CASSIMGDRRYEQYF	TGTGCCAGCAGCATAATGGGGGACAGGCGCTACGAGCAGTACTTC
TRBV6-2/TRBV6-3	-	-	TRBJ2-2	CASSPSRTPNTGELFF	TGTGCCAGCAGTCCCTCCCGGACACCGAACACCGGGGAGCTGTTTTTT
TRBV7-6	few	TRBD1	TRBJ2-2	CASSLSTGVTGELFF	TGTGCCAGCAGCTTAAGTACAGGGGTGACCGGGGAGCTGTTTTTT
TRBV28	-	TRBD1	TRBJ2-3	CATQGGLGQANTDTQYF	TGTGCCACCCAAGGCGGATTAGGACAGGCTAACACAGATACGCAGTATTTT
TRBV6-4	-	-	TRBJ2-3	CASSDRGSTDTQYF	TGTGCCAGCAGTGACAGGGGATCCACAGATACGCAGTATTTT
TRBV2	-	-	TRBJ1-4	CASSASGNEKLFF	TGTGCCAGCAGTGCCTCGGGGAATGAAAAACTGTTTTTT
TRBV29-1	-	TRBD1	TRBJ1-2	CSVGQGPNYGYTF	TGCAGCGTTGGACAGGGCCCTAACTATGGCTACACCTTC
TRBV6-5	-	-	TRBJ1-2	CASSSQPRGGYTF	TGTGCCAGCAGTTCCCAGCCCCGGGGTGGCTACACCTTC
TRBV6-5	-	-	TRBJ2-7	CASSYNQGSSYEQYF	TGTGCCAGCAGTTACAACCAGGGGAGCTCCTACGAGCAGTACTTC
TRBV6-6	few	-	TRBJ1-1	CASSYQGWSTEAFF	TGTGCCAGCAGTTACCAGGGTTGGAGCACTGAAGCTTTCTTT
TRBV5-1	-	TRBD1	TRBJ2-7	CASSLAQGAYEQYF	TGCGCCAGCAGCTTAGCACAGGGGGCCTACGAGCAGTACTTC
TRBV4-2	-	-	TRBJ1-2	CASSQESHPGSGYTF	TGTGCCAGCAGCCAAGAATCCCACCCGGGAAGTGGCTACACCTTC
TRBV7-9	-	TRBD1	TRBJ2-3	CASSAWTGRTDTQYF	TGTGCCAGCAGCGCGTGGACAGGACGCACAGATACGCAGTATTTT
TRBV10-1	-	-	TRBJ2-3	CASSHTDTQYF	TGCGCCAGCAGCCACACAGATACGCAGTATTTT
TRBV15	-	-	TRBJ2-7	CATSRRAGAYEQYF	TGTGCCACCAGCCGCCGGGCAGGGGCCTACGAGCAGTACTTC
TRBV19	once	TRBD1	TRBJ1-5	CASRNRGNQPQHF	TGTGCCAGTAGGAACAGGGGTAATCAGCCCCAGCATTTT
TRBV16	-	TRBD2	TRBJ2-3	CASSQPSGGALDTQYF	TGTGCCAGCAGCCAACCGAGCGGGGGGGCATTGGATACGCAGTATTTT